Listed here are 6 T cell receptor beta chains from one sample, sequenced in a study of shared clonotypes between healthy human individuals. Naive CD8 populations comprised CD45RO-negative cells positively selected for CCR7, excluding terminally differentiated effector memory CD45RA+ cells. This table comes from immunoSEQ multiplex PCR, and its TCRdb copy is limited to in-frame clones, with some not included. The repertoire holds some 2.1 million clones, with around 95% as singletons. Material for sequencing was naive CD8+ T cells from PBMCs. The origin of the receptors is a man between 18 and 29 years old in good health. Some clones in this sample may be carry-over from other donors' samples.

This chain links TRBV18 with TRBJ2-5; 11 nucleotides align to TRBD2. The CDR3 has 18 residues. Germline V gene sequence: CDR1 KGHSH, CDR2 LQKENI. V lost 4 bases to trimming and J lost 1 base; unmatched junction nucleotides: 11. Here the CDR3 reads CASSRYETGTSGQETQYF. CDR3 in DNA: TGTGCCAGCTCACGCTACGAAACCGGGACTAGCGGCCAAGAGACCCAGTACTTC. Full variable domain (missing parts from reference TRBV18 and TRBJ2-5): NAGVMQNPRHLVRRRGQEARLRCSPMKGHSHVYWYRQLPEEGLKFMVYLQKENIIDESGMPKERFSAEFPKEGPSILRIQQVVRGDSAAYFCASSRYETGTSGQETQYFGPGTRLLVL.

The gene calls are TRBV6-6 and TRBJ2-2; D remains unclear. V was cut by 5 bases and J by 8 bases, with 6 bases left in between. This CDR3 is built from 11 residues. Germline CDR1 reads MNHNY; CDR2 reads SVGAGI (reference sequence). The CDR3 DNA follows: TGTGCCAGCAGTATAGAAGGGGAGCTGTTTTTT. Its protein is CASSIEGELFF.

The count of this clone is one. The rearrangement joins TRBV9 to TRBJ2-7; 8 nucleotides align to TRBD1. V dropped 4 bases and J dropped 7; count of bases not matched to a gene: 10. The CDR3 sequence is 14 residues long. Germline loops: CDR1 SGDLS, CDR2 YYNGEE. CDR3 loop: CASSPDRGMREQYF. Here the CDR3 DNA reads TGTGCCAGCAGCCCAGACAGGGGAATGAGGGAGCAGTACTTC.

The chain uses TRBV27 and TRBJ1-5, with 9 bases aligning to TRBD1. Per germline, CDR1 MNHEY and CDR2 SMNVEV (reference sequence). With 9 bases clipped from V and 0 bases from J, the junction kept 9 bases outside the gene matches. The CDR3 has 16 residues. The CDR3 spells CASATGTGYSNQPQHF. The CDR3 nucleotides read TGTGCCAGTGCGACCGGGACAGGGTATAGCAATCAGCCCCAGCATTTT.

This chain joins TRBV19 and TRBJ1-1; tentatively, D is TRBD1 (6 bases). The CDR3 contains 13 residues. Germline CDR1 LNHDA, CDR2 SQIVND (reference sequence). V lost 4 bases to trimming and J lost 11 bases, with 17 bases between them. CDR3 loop: CASSTPFQGFAFF. CDR3 sequence (DNA): TGTGCCAGTAGTACCCCCTTTCAGGGGTTTGCTTTCTTT.

The chain couples TRBV6-5 to TRBJ1-2; the D gene is possibly TRBD1 (5 bases). The germline V and J ends were trimmed by 0 bases and 3 bases, with 11 bases remaining between them. This CDR3 spans 15 amino acids. Germline V CDR1 and CDR2: MNHEY, SVGAGI. As DNA, the CDR3 is TGTGCCAGCAGTTACTCGCCAGTGGGGCACTATGGCTACACCTTC. This codes for CASSYSPVGHYGYTF.